The rows below give T cell receptor beta chains drawn from one sample of a study of response to subunit inactivated influenza vaccine. MiXCR, applied by TCRdb to the RT-PCR reads, yields one record per CDR3 protein. The profile shows 170,000 or so distinct CDR3 sequences, about 10% of them singletons. This specimen was CD8+ T cells sorted from PBMCs, taken about 24 months after vaccination. The receptors derive from a man aged 50-75 years who received an inactivated influenza vaccine. The CDR3 runs from the conserved cysteine through the conserved F or W. Each record gives: clone size, D gene, V gene, J gene, CDR3 DNA, CDR3 protein. D genes are given only for firm matches. Not all rows give a size; the values are once, few, many and, for expanded clones, a class.

>few|.|TRBV16|TRBJ2-1
TGTGCCAGCAGCCCTATAACAGGGCAGGGGTACAATGAGCAGTTCTTC
CASSPITGQGYNEQFF
>few|.|TRBV6-5|TRBJ2-5
TGTGCCAGCAGTTACTATCGGGTTTTAAGAGAGACCCAGTACTTC
CASSYYRVLRETQYF
>many|.|TRBV4-3|TRBJ2-3
TGCGCCAGCAGCCAAGGACTGAGCACAGATACGCAGTATTTT
CASSQGLSTDTQYF
>.|.|TRBV6-1|TRBJ1-6
TGTGCCAGCAGTGAAGATCCCCGGGGTTATTCACCCCTCCACTTT
CASSEDPRGYSPLHF
>.|TRBD1|TRBV12-3/TRBV12-4|TRBJ1-3
TGTGCCACCACCCCCTACACAGGGGCTGGAAACACCATATATTTT
CATTPYTGAGNTIYF
>few|.|TRBV20-1|TRBJ2-1
TGCAGTGCTAGAGAACCAGCCGGGACTCGTTACAATGAGCAGTTCTTC
CSAREPAGTRYNEQFF
>many|.|TRBV29-1|TRBJ2-4
TGCAGCGGGGAGGATGGGAACATTCAGTACTTC
CSGEDGNIQYF
>few|.|TRBV4-3|TRBJ2-2
TGCGCCAGCAGCCAAGTCGATCGGGAGAACACCGGGGAGCTGTTTTTT
CASSQVDRENTGELFF
>many|.|TRBV29-1|TRBJ2-5
TGCAGCGTTGACTGGCTAGCGAGGACTCAACCAGAGACCCAGTACTTC
CSVDWLARTQPETQYF
>few|.|TRBV12-3/TRBV12-4|TRBJ2-5
TGTGCCAGCAGTTGGGGGGGCGGGGGACAAGAGACCCAGTACTTC
CASSWGGGGQETQYF
>.|.|TRBV20-1|TRBJ2-1
TGCAGTGCTAGGCCGACTACCCACAATGAGCAGTTCTTC
CSARPTTHNEQFF
>.|.|TRBV10-2|TRBJ1-2
TGCGCCAGCAGCCTCAGGGTAAACTATGGCTACACCTTC
CASSLRVNYGYTF
>.|.|TRBV4-3|TRBJ2-3
TGCGCCAGCAGCCAAGATGGCAGTAGCACAGATACGCAGTATTTT
CASSQDGSSTDTQYF
>medium-sized|TRBD2|TRBV29-1|TRBJ2-3
TGCAGCGTTGAATTCCTATCGGCAACGGGAGGGAGCACAGATACGCAGTATTTT
CSVEFLSATGGSTDTQYF
>many|.|TRBV7-2|TRBJ2-7
TGTGCCAGCAGCTTACGTGAGTTAGCCTACGAGCAGTACTTC
CASSLRELAYEQYF
>many|TRBD2|TRBV29-1|TRBJ2-2
TGCAGCGTTGAGGGGACTAGTCTCACCGGGGAGCTGTTTTTT
CSVEGTSLTGELFF
>few|TRBD1|TRBV10-3|TRBJ2-7
TGTGCCATCAGGGGACAGGGGGCCTTTCCTCGGGACGAGCAGTACTTC
CAIRGQGAFPRDEQYF
>few|.|TRBV7-9|TRBJ2-2
TGTGCCAGCAGGCCTGGTCGGGATGTGAACACCGGGGAGCTGTTTTTT
CASRPGRDVNTGELFF
>many|.|TRBV3-1|TRBJ2-1
TGTGCCATCTCGACCGGGCTAGCCGACTACAATGAGCAGTTCTTC
CAISTGLADYNEQFF
>few|.|TRBV7-6|TRBJ1-4
TGTGCCAGCAGCTTAGGAGTTGTTCGGGGCGCGGAAAAACTGTTTTTT
CASSLGVVRGAEKLFF
>.|TRBD2|TRBV20-1|TRBJ2-3
TGCAGTGCTAGAGCCCAGCGGGACCGCACAGATACGCAGTATTTT
CSARAQRDRTDTQYF
>.|.|TRBV6-1|TRBJ1-5
TGTGCCAGCAGACAGCGGTTAGGGTACAATCAGCCCCAGCATTTT
CASRQRLGYNQPQHF
>few|TRBD2|TRBV7-9|TRBJ2-7
TGTGCCAGCAGCCCCTGGGGGACTAGCGGATTCGAGCAGTACTTC
CASSPWGTSGFEQYF
>.|.|TRBV7-9|TRBJ2-5
TGTGCCAGCAGCTTAAGTCCACATACGGAGACCCAGTACTTC
CASSLSPHTETQYF
>many|TRBD1|TRBV7-8|TRBJ2-6
TGTGCCAGCAGCCGACAGGGATTTTCTGGGGCCAACGTCCTGACTTTC
CASSRQGFSGANVLTF
>few|TRBD1|TRBV28|TRBJ2-7
TGTGCCACCGGACAGGGGGCCTACGAGCAGTACTTC
CATGQGAYEQYF
>.|.|TRBV6-5|TRBJ1-5
TGTGCCAGCAGGGCAGGGAATCAGCCCCAGCATTTT
CASRAGNQPQHF
>many|.|TRBV3-1|TRBJ1-1
TGTGCCAGCAGCGCACCAAGCAACACTGAAGCTTTCTTT
CASSAPSNTEAFF
>.|.|TRBV12-3/TRBV12-4|TRBJ2-6
TGTGCCAGCAGTAAGGGAGAGAACTTTGGGGCCAACGTCCTGACTTTC
CASSKGENFGANVLTF
>few|.|TRBV6-1|TRBJ2-7
TGTGCCAGCAGTCCCCGGACAGTCTACGAGCAGTACTTC
CASSPRTVYEQYF
>.|.|TRBV30|TRBJ2-1
TGTGCCTGGAGTGTACAAGGGAATGAGCAGTTCTTC
CAWSVQGNEQFF